One T cell receptor (beta chain) is described in this entry. Authors' processing steps: Amplification from reference gene primers served as the basis for estimated nucleated cell counts. Assay used: immunoSEQ multiplex PCR; TCRdb lists only in-frame clones, some missing. The V and J calls and the clone size are those of that table, but D and trimming were determined from the DNA. The sample comprises approximately 150,000 clones, around 86% of which are singletons, and 1.6% rests with the top ten. The record originates from a study of blood T cell repertoires in COVID-19. On the study more broadly: The United States, Italy and Spain were the sources of the acute and convalescent COVID-19 samples. PBMCs, B-cell-depleted T cells, or T cells were the source of the cDNA or gDNA that made up the material.

The junction had 8 bases not matched to a gene; V was cut back by 7 bases and J by 5 bases. The CDR3 loop spans 14 amino acids. Germline values: CDR1 MNHEY, CDR2 SVGAGI. The sequencing input was peripheral blood. The TCR sequence derives from a human donor in a cohort sampled during active COVID-19. The chain combines TRBV6-5 with TRBJ1-5; TRBD1 matches at 7 bases. The CDR3 DNA sequence: TGTGCCAGCACCCCCGGACAGGAGTATCAGCCCCAGCATTTT. This codes for CASTPGQEYQPQHF.